Sequencing of this TCR beta chain was carried out in a study of blood T cell repertoires in COVID-19. Produced via immunoSEQ multiplex PCR; TCRdb's table is partial and in-frame only. The table records 300,000 to 350,000 clones, approximately 90% of them present only once. The CDR3 length is 15 residues. The V end lost 0 bases, the J end lost 0 bases, and 9 bases lay between the germline ends. From germline, CDR1 is SEHNR and CDR2 FQNEAQ (reference sequence). The J gene is TRBJ2-7, the V gene TRBV7-9; possible D gene TRBD1, 6 bases. Input material: PBMCs or T cells enriched from blood (not recorded which). The clonotype comes from a woman aged 18 to 35 who had recovered from COVID-19. CDR3 sequence reads: CASSLAVDSSYEQYF. The CDR3 DNA reads as TGTGCCAGCAGCTTAGCGGTGGACAGCTCCTACGAGCAGTACTTC.